This T cell receptor beta chain was sequenced for a study of T cell clones after liver transplantation (dated by TCRdb to the late 2010s). Study-wide context: The samples were obtained from ITN030ST, a randomized trial that attempted immunosuppression withdrawal within 2 years after liver transplantation. After a pre-transplant mixed lymphocyte reaction, TCRbeta sequencing was used to pinpoint donor-reactive T cell clones, which were subsequently tracked in post-transplant blood. Third party-reactive TCRbeta sequences from pre-transplant MLRs were also identified as an antigen-independent comparator for donor-reactive sequences. Of the eight recipients, a few were HCV-positive, while the remaining recipients had been transplanted for non-autoimmune, non-viral indications. Until randomization at 12-24 months post-transplant, subjects were given standard immunosuppression, with no induction therapy. Tolerance was defined as complete withdrawal of immunosuppression for at least one year without a rise in liver enzymes beyond twice the upper limit of normal. Blood samples were collected pre-transplant, pre-randomization before withdrawal, and post-randomization after either complete withdrawal or failed withdrawal. A cohort of 8 liver transplant recipients was studied, of whom 3 were classified as tolerant and 5 as non-tolerant.

The time point tag for this specimen amounts to: pre-transplant. Unstimulated PBMCs, after thawing, were stained for CD3, CD4 and CD8 and then FACS-sorted into CD3+CD4+ and CD3+CD8+ populations. Each of the 8 studied subjects was randomized to immunosuppression withdrawal. Genomic DNA was isolated with the Qiagen DNeasy Blood and Tissue Kit. Frozen genomic DNA underwent high-throughput TCRbeta CDR3 sequencing by immunoSEQ, including PCR amplification, mapping, bias correction and internal controls. On the authors' methods: Productive rearrangements were kept, and unique TCRbeta sequences were defined by CDR3 nucleotide sequence plus V and J gene. A sequence counted as donor-reactive only if the sequence showed at least 5-fold expansion in CFSE-low cells compared with unstimulated pre-transplant cells and had a frequency of at least 0.01%. Minimum frequency thresholds were set for each subject on the basis of the unstimulated sample with the lowest template count, so that a detection power of at least 90% was ensured. Jensen-Shannon divergence between the top 1000 TCRbeta sequences after and before transplant was used to measure repertoire turnover. Changes in detection of donor-reactive sequences were tested with two-sided Fisher's exact tests. Imported from immuneACCESS, the table was reduced by TCRdb to in-frame sequences with V and J called. These copies leave out some clones; in studies compared against another copy, an unresolved V gene accounts for under half, and the cause of the remainder is not known. V and J calls plus clone size are reproduced from that table; the DNA served to infer D and trimming. The sample table lists about 53,000 clones, approximately 88% of them with a count of one. The top ten hold around 8.7% of the sample.

Points the paper makes about the study in general: A greater decline was seen for donor-reactive sequences than for third party-reactive sequences, suggesting partial antigen-specific deletion unrelated to withdrawal success. When repertoire turnover was accounted for, significantly reduced detection of donor-reactive sequences was found in 7 of 8 subjects for CD4 and in 8 of 8 subjects for CD8. In a couple of subjects, low numbers of available donor cells limited the measurable donor-reactive repertoire. The conclusions were preliminary, being limited by small, heterogeneous patient numbers and by non-standardized post-transplant time points. Because allograft tissue specimens were not available, migration of donor-reactive T cells into the graft, rather than deletion, may have occurred. A significant post-transplant decrease in circulating donor-reactive CD4 TCRbeta sequences was observed in most of the 8 subjects, irrespective of tolerance or HCV status.

Points on this clone: This receptor's antigen is unknown. Germline is not matched at one junction end, which may reflect a read error.

The germline V gene (reference sequence) provides CDR1 MNHEY and CDR2 SMNVEV. The CDR3, from cysteine to phenylalanine, totals 15 residues. The CDR3 DNA has 45 bases and is translated from base 1. The material sequenced was CD4+ T cells from blood, taken before liver transplant. This chain is built from TRBV27 and TRBJ2-1, and 8 junctional nucleotides match TRBD2. The TCR originated in a human donor who received a liver transplant. The DNA sequence is as follows: TGTGCCAGCAGTTTACGTAGCGGGAACTACGATGAGCAGTTCTTC. Translated, it reads CASSLRSGNYDEQFF.